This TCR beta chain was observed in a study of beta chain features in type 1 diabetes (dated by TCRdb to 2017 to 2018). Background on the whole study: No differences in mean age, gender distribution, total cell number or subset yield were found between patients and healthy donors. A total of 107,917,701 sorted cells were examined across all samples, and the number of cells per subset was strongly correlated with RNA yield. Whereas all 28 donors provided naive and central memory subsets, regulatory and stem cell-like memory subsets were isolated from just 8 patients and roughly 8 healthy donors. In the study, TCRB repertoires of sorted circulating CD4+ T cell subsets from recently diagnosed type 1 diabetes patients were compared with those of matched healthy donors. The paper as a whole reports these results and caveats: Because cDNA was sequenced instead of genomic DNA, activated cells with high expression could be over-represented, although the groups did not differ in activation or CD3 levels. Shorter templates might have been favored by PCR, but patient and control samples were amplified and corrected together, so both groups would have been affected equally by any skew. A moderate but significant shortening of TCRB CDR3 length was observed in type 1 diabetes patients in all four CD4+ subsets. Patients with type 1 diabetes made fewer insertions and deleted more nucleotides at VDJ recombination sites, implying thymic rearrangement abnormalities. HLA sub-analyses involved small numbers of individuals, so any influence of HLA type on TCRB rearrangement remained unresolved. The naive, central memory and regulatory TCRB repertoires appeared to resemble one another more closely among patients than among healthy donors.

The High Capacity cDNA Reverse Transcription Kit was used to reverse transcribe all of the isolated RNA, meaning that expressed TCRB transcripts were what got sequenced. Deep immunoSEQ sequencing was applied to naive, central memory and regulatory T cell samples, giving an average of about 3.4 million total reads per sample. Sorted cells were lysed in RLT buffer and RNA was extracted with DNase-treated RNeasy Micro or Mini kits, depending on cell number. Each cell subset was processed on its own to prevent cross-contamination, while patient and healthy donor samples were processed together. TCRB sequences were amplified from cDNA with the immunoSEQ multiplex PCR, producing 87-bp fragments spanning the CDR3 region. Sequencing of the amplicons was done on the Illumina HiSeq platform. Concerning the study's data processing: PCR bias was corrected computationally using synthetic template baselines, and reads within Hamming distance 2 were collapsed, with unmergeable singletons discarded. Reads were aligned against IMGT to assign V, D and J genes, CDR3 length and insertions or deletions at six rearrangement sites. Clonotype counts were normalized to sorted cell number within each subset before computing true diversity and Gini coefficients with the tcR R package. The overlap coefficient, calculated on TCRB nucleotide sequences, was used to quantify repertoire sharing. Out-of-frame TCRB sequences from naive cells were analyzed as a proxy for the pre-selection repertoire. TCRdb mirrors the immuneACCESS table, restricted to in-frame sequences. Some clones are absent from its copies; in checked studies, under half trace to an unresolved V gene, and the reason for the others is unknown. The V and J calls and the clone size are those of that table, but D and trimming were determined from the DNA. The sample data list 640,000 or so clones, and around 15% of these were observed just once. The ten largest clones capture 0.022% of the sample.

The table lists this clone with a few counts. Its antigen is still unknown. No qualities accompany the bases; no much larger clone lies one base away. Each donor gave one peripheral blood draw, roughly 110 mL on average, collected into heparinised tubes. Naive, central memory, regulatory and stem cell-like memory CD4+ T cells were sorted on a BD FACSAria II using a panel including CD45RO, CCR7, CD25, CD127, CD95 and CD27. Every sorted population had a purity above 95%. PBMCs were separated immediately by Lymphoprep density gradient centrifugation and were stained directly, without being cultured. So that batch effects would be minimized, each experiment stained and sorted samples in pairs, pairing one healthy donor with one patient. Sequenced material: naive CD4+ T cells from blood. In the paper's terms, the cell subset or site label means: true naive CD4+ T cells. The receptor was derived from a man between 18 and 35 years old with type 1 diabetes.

The CDR3 in this case is CASLNPGTGSQEQYF. The sequence in DNA is TGTGCCAGCCTCAATCCCGGGACAGGGTCTCAAGAGCAGTACTTC. The chain employs TRBV27 and TRBJ2-7, and 9 bases in between align with TRBD1. Trimming leaves V shorter by 8 bases and J shorter by 7 bases, with the junction holding 15 bases beyond the gene matches. The CDR3 covers 15 residues, taking in both the cysteine and the phenylalanine. Only the CDR3 DNA is retained, 45 bases long and in frame from the first base. The germline V gene (reference sequence) specifies MNHEY as CDR1 and SMNVEV as CDR2.